The 23 T cell receptor beta chains in this list originate from one sample, sequenced in a study of tumor and adjacent non-tumor tissue in lung cancer. The template was RNA from unsorted bulk tissue. A modified ARM-PCR protocol with three rounds of nested PCR amplified TCRbeta. TCRdb re-analysed the multiplex PCR reads in MiXCR, keeping a single row per CDR3 protein. The sample consists of approximately 79,000 distinct CDR3 sequences, around 57% of them appearing once. Input material: lung tumor tissue. All receptors derive from a man aged 70-80 years with non-small cell lung cancer.

This clonotype has a count of ten or more. V and J are TRBV4-1 and TRBJ1-2; possibly TRBD1 for D (6 bases). The CDR3 totals 17 residues. With 0 bases removed from V and 8 bases from J, the gap between germline ends came to 22 bases. Germline CDR1 MGHRA, CDR2 YSYEKL. CDR3 residues: CASSQESRGPRLGGYTF. The CDR3 nucleotides are TGCGCCAGCAGCCAAGAGTCCAGGGGCCCACGTTTAGGAGGCTACACCTTC.

This clonotype occurred a few times. This may be a read error: a much more frequent sequence differs by one nucleotide. The DNA for the CDR3 is TGTACCAGCAGTTACTTGATGGAGCAAGAGACCCAGTACTTC. This gives the protein CTSSYLMEQETQYF. V gene TRBV6-6 combines with J gene TRBJ2-5; D is undetermined. There are 14 residues in the CDR3. Germline-derived CDR1 and CDR2 are MNHNY and SVGAGI (reference sequence).

A remark on this clonotype: A read error may account for a junction end that differs from germline. This chain uses TRBV28 with TRBJ2-7, with TRBD2 matching 8 bases. CDR1 MDHEN and CDR2 SYDVKM come from the germline V gene. The CDR3 contains 14 residues. The CDR3 loop reads CASSSSGSVDEHYF. The CDR3 coding sequence is TGTGCCAGCAGTTCCAGCGGGAGCGTCGACGAGCACTACTTC.

This clonotype was found once. Because it lacks the conserved phenylalanine or tryptophan at the end, this CDR3 is likely a read error. This chain connects TRBV28 to TRBJ2-6; 8 bases are shared with TRBD1. The CDR3 length is 19 residues. Germline V CDR1 and CDR2: MDHEN, SYDVKM. For the CDR3, the DNA is TGTGCCAGCAGTTTACATGGGGCAGGGGGCGTCTCTGAGGCCAACGTCCTGACTCTC. The encoded protein is CASSLHGAGGVSEANVLTL.

Of note for this clonotype: The junction shows a germline mismatch at one end, possibly a read error. The rearrangement links TRBV20-1 to TRBJ2-7, with D unresolved. CDR1 is DFQATT, CDR2 SNEGSKA, per germline (reference sequence). The CDR3 runs 13 residues. The CDR3 sequence is CSALELLTYEQYF. Written as DNA, the CDR3 is TGCAGTGCTTTAGAGCTACTGACCTATGAGCAGTACTTC.

This clonotype turned up a few times. This may stem from a read error, because a much larger clone lies one nucleotide away. The chain has TRBV29-1 and TRBJ2-1; D is ambiguous. Germline V gene sequence: CDR1 SQVTM, CDR2 ANQGSEA. The V end lost 8 bases, the J end lost 8 bases, and 16 bases lay between the germline ends. This CDR3 is 12 amino acids long. CDR3 sequence: CSLRPGHDEQFF. DNA for the CDR3: TGCAGCCTCAGGCCGGGTCACGATGAGCAGTTCTTC.

This clonotype showed up many times. The chain uses TRBV29-1 and TRBJ2-7, with 7 bases that match TRBD1. Germline CDR1 reads SQVTM; CDR2 reads ANQGSEA. This CDR3 contains 14 residues. J was trimmed by 0 bases and V by 6 bases; bases with no gene match: 8. The CDR3 sequence: CSVWTGRSSYEQYF. The CDR3 nucleotides are TGCAGCGTCTGGACAGGTAGGAGCTCCTACGAGCAGTACTTC.

The J gene is TRBJ2-1, the V gene TRBV5-1; 8 nucleotides line up with TRBD2. The germline V gene encodes CDR1 SGHRS and CDR2 YFSETQ. The CDR3 contains 16 residues. The trim removed 4 bases at V and 10 bases at J, leaving 16 bases unmatched. The CDR3 bases are TGCGCCAGCAGCCTTACGACTAGCGCGACCTCCCGGGAGCAGTTCTTC. This encodes CASSLTTSATSREQFF.

The chain joins TRBV6-6 to TRBJ1-2, with TRBD1 matching 7 bases. Germline CDR1 and CDR2: MNHNY and SVGAGI (reference sequence). The junction had 11 bases not matched to a gene; V was cut back by 4 bases and J by 12 bases. The CDR3 sequence is 13 residues long. The DNA for the CDR3 is TGTGCCAGCAGTTCCGGGACAGAGGAAGGCCACACCTTC. Translating gives CASSSGTEEGHTF.

About this clonotype itself: One junction end disagrees with the germline gene, perhaps due to a read error. The chain links TRBV11-2 to TRBJ1-2; TRBD1 aligns across 9 bases. The CDR3 length is 15 residues. Germline lookup yields CDR1 SGHAT and CDR2 FQNNGV. This CDR3 is CASSRSTGGATGHTF. In DNA, the CDR3 is TGTGCCAGCAGCCGAAGCACAGGGGGCGCGACTGGCCACACCTTC.

This clonotype came up many times. This chain links TRBV5-1 with TRBJ2-7; either TRBD1 or TRBD2 may fit D (5 bases each). Germline V lookup: CDR1 SGHRS, CDR2 YFSETQ. The CDR3 runs 15 residues. The V end lost 0 bases, the J end lost 4 bases, and 14 bases lay between the germline ends. CDR3 sequence (DNA): TGCGCCAGCAGCTTGGGAACCCGGGGCCGTTACGAGCAGTACTTC. Its translation: CASSLGTRGRYEQYF. Complete variable domain (other parts from reference TRBV5-1 and TRBJ2-7): KAGVTQTPRYLIKTRGQQVTLSCSPISGHRSVSWYQQTPGQGLQFLFEYFSETQRNKGNFPGRFSGRQFSNSRSEMNVSTLELGDSALYLCASSLGTRGRYEQYFGPGTRLTVT.

Details on this clonotype: Possible read error: a much larger clone is one base away. The chain employs TRBV5-5 and TRBJ1-2; D might be TRBD1 (5 bases). Looked up from germline, CDR1 is SGHKS and CDR2 is YYEKEE (reference sequence). There are 16 residues in the CDR3. Trimming took off 6 bases at V and 4 bases at J, with 22 bases between the two ends. CDR3 region: CASIPTEGRASYGYTF. In DNA, the CDR3 is TGTGCCAGCATCCCGACCGAAGGCAGGGCGAGCTATGGCTACACCTTC. The full variable domain, rest sourced from reference TRBV5-5 and TRBJ1-2, is DAGVTQSPTHLIKTRGQQVTLRCSPISGHKSVSWYQQVLGQGPQFIFQYYEKEERGRGNFPDRFSARQFPNYSSELNVNALLLGDSALYLCASIPTEGRASYGYTFGSGTRLTVV.

The table lists this clonotype with many counts. The chain carries TRBV29-1 and TRBJ2-7; the D call may be TRBD1 or TRBD2 (5 bases each). The CDR3 runs to 14 residues. V lost 6 bases to trimming and J lost 2 bases, with 17 bases between them. Germline loops: CDR1 SQVTM, CDR2 ANQGSEA. CDR3 sequence reads: CSVTGFGLTYEQYF. CDR3 in DNA: TGCAGCGTCACAGGTTTTGGACTGACCTACGAGCAGTACTTC.

In the case of this clonotype: Mismatch with germline at one junction end may stem from a read error. The V and J genes are TRBV30 and TRBJ1-3; a possible D gene is TRBD1 (6 bases). Looked up from germline, CDR1 is GTSNPN and CDR2 is SVGIG (reference sequence). The CDR3 totals 15 residues. The CDR3 DNA reads TGTGCCTGGAGTGCGGGGGGCTACTCTGGAAAGACCATATATTTT. This encodes CAWSAGGYSGKTIYF.

The chain is built from TRBV11-2 and TRBJ2-7, with 11 nucleotides matching TRBD2. The CDR3 has 17 residues. The germline V gene has CDR1 SGHAT and CDR2 FQNNGV. CDR3 residues: CANSLNSGLAEVREQYV. For the CDR3, the DNA is TGTGCCAACAGCTTAAATTCGGGACTAGCGGAAGTTCGCGAGCAGTACGTC.

This clonotype turned up a few times. A single base separates this from a much larger clone, so it may be a read error. V is TRBV5-1 and J is TRBJ2-6, with D unresolved. The CDR3 spans 13 residues. Germline lookup yields CDR1 SGHRS and CDR2 YFSETQ. V was cut by 6 bases and J by 3 bases, with 7 bases left in between. CDR3 nucleotide sequence: TGCGCCAGCATCCCCGGTGGGGCCAACGTCCTGACTTTC. Translating gives CASIPGGANVLTF.

This chain joins TRBV6-5 and TRBJ2-1, with 9 bases matching TRBD2. The CDR3 spans 14 residues. V shed 9 bases, J shed 9 bases, and the junction held 12 bases outside the gene matches. Germline CDR1 is MNHEY and CDR2 is SVGAGI. The chain's CDR3 is CASKGGLAIGEQFF. CDR3 in DNA: TGTGCCAGTAAGGGGGGACTAGCAATAGGTGAGCAGTTCTTC.

The chain couples TRBV11-2 to TRBJ2-5; a weak D match, TRBD1 (6 bases). This CDR3 is 15 amino acids long. Trimming took off 4 bases at V and 4 bases at J, with 16 bases between the two ends. CDR1 is SGHAT, CDR2 FQNNGV, per germline. The CDR3 sequence is CASSWNRAGRETQYF. The CDR3 nucleotides read TGTGCCAGCAGCTGGAACAGGGCAGGCCGAGAGACCCAGTACTTC.

The J gene is TRBJ2-7, the V gene TRBV12-3 or TRBV12-4; TRBD1 might be the D (6 bases). This CDR3 region has 15 residues. Trimming removed 3 bases from V and 4 bases from J, with 16 bases in between. This CDR3 reads CASSFPGHRVYEQYF. The CDR3 bases are TGTGCCAGCAGTTTTCCGGGACATAGGGTTTACGAGCAGTACTTC.

As regards this clonotype: A junction end diverges from the germline sequence, so it may reflect a read error. The rearrangement links TRBV4-1 to TRBJ2-5; the D gene is possibly TRBD2 (6 bases). Germline values: CDR1 MGHRA, CDR2 YSYEKL. The CDR3 is 14 residues long. The CDR3: CANSLGGSFETQYF. Here the CDR3 DNA reads TGCGCCAACAGCCTGGGGGGAAGCTTTGAGACCCAGTACTTC.

To note about this clonotype: This CDR3 is missing its conserved last phenylalanine or tryptophan, likely due to a read error. The CDR3 spells CASQAGETYNEQFL. The CDR3 DNA reads as TGCGCCAGCCAAGCGGGGGAGACCTACAATGAGCAGTTCCTC. The chain couples TRBV5-1 to TRBJ2-1, with TRBD2 matching 8 bases. This CDR3 is built from 14 residues. Germline assignment: CDR1 SGHRS and CDR2 YFSETQ. Trimming removed 7 bases from V and 2 bases from J; junction bases left unmatched: 5.

This clonotype was counted only a few times. This rearrangement joins TRBV5-5 to TRBJ2-7; TRBD1 is a possible D gene (6 bases). Germline CDR1 is SGHKS and CDR2 is YYEKEE (reference sequence). V shed 4 bases and J shed 4 bases, with 15 bases lying between them. There are 14 residues in the CDR3. The CDR3 bases are TGTGCCAGCAGCGGGGGACATGGTGGGTACGAGCAGTACTTC. Its protein product is CASSGGHGGYEQYF.

Notes on this clonotype: A junction end diverges from the germline sequence, so it may reflect a read error. V and J are TRBV29-1 and TRBJ2-7; TRBD2 aligns across 8 bases. The CDR3 covers 15 residues. Germline values: CDR1 SQVTM, CDR2 ANQGSEA. CDR3 loop: CIVRGVPGTSYEQYF. The CDR3 bases are TGTATCGTTAGAGGGGTCCCGGGGACTAGCTACGAGCAGTACTTC.